This T cell receptor (beta chain) appears in the sequencing data of a study of T cells in Graves' hyperthyroidism and ophthalmopathy. This CDR3 region has 15 residues. Trimming took off 0 bases at V and 6 bases at J, with 14 bases between the two ends. The germline V gene has CDR1 LGHNA and CDR2 YNFKEQ. Uncontrolled infection, other autoimmune disease, pregnancy or lactation barred patients from enrollment. Each 10 ml fresh peripheral blood draw supplied the PBMCs. TCR beta CDR3 sequences were amplified from RNA transcripts. With the HTBI primer set, the TCR CDR3 went through a first round of RT-PCR. TCRdb itself ran the multiplex PCR reads through MiXCR, one entry per CDR3 protein. The data contain approximately 600,000 distinct CDR3 sequences, roughly 14% of them singletons. As for this clonotype: The antigen is unknown.

Study-wide results and limits: From stable hyperthyroidism, ophthalmopathy was separated by a 13 V-J model.

This sequence was found in a middle-aged woman with Graves' ophthalmopathy. The V gene is TRBV4-2, the J gene TRBJ1-1; a weak D match, TRBD1 (6 bases). The material sequenced was blood. CDR3: CASSQDWSGGPEAFF. The CDR3 DNA reads as TGTGCCAGCAGCCAAGATTGGAGCGGGGGCCCTGAAGCTTTCTTT.